These 27 T cell receptor beta chains were all obtained from the same sample, sequenced in a study of cytomegalovirus exposure and HLA in healthy donors. The PCR employed 60 Vbeta primers together with 13 Jbeta primers. Libraries were prepared by immunoSEQ multiplex PCR; TCRdb keeps only in-frame clonotypes and omits some of them. The table shows roughly 220,000 clones, with approximately 80% occurring only once. Source material: PBMCs. The receptors come from a man aged 30 to 45 in good health and CMV-seronegative.

This chain uses TRBV6-6 with TRBJ2-7; 9 bases match TRBD1. The CDR3 is made up of 15 amino acids. V lost 6 bases to trimming and J lost 7 bases; unmatched junction nucleotides: 13. The V gene's germline CDR1 is MNHNY and CDR2 SVGAGI (reference sequence). The DNA for the CDR3 is TGTGCCAGCAGCCACAGGGGGCGCGGAACGGGAGAGCAGTACTTC. It encodes CASSHRGRGTGEQYF.

The V and J genes are TRBV7-3 and TRBJ1-5; 9 bases align to TRBD1. This CDR3 is built from 16 residues. Trimming took 5 bases from V and 4 from J; bases not matched to a gene: 9. In germline, CDR1 is SGHTA, CDR2 FQGTGA. The CDR3 sequence is CASSQKGTGKNQPQHF. CDR3 nucleotide sequence: TGTGCCAGCAGCCAAAAGGGGACAGGGAAAAATCAGCCCCAGCATTTT.

The CDR3 DNA is TGTGCCAGCAGCCCATACGCCGGGGTCGAACCTGGAAACACCATATATTTT. Residues: CASSPYAGVEPGNTIYF. V usage is TRBV11-3 and J usage is TRBJ1-3; D is unresolved. The CDR3 runs 17 residues. CDR1 is SGHNT and CDR2 is YENEEA in the germline V gene. V lost 5 bases and J 2 bases, leaving 19 bases between the germline ends. The variable domain in full, with the rest retrieved from reference TRBV11-3 and TRBJ1-3, is EAGVVQSPRYKIIEKKQPVAFWCNPISGHNTLYWYLQNLGQGPELLIRYENEEAVDDSQLPKDRFSAERLKGVDSTLKIQPAELGDSAVYLCASSPYAGVEPGNTIYFGEGSWLTVV.

This chain connects TRBV6-5 to TRBJ2-5; weak D call: TRBD2 (6 bases). From germline, CDR1 is MNHEY and CDR2 SVGAGI. Trimming removed 2 bases from V and 5 bases from J, with 9 bases in between. The CDR3 is made up of 13 amino acids. This chain's CDR3 is CASSYKDYETQYF. CDR3 nucleotides: TGTGCCAGCAGTTACAAGGACTACGAGACCCAGTACTTC.

This clone appeared once. The V call is TRBV7-2, the J call TRBJ2-7; D is ambiguous. This CDR3 spans 16 amino acids. Germline V CDR1 and CDR2: SGHTA, FQGNSA. Deletions cut 5 bases from V and 0 bases from J, with 17 bases between. This CDR3 is CASSPFPGSLSYEQYF. CDR3 in DNA: TGTGCCAGCAGCCCCTTTCCCGGGTCCCTCTCCTACGAGCAGTACTTC.

The chain joins TRBV27 to TRBJ2-7, with D tentatively TRBD1 (6 bases). This CDR3 contains 14 residues. CDR1 MNHEY and CDR2 SMNVEV come from the germline V gene (reference sequence). V was clipped by 5 bases and J by 1 base, with 12 bases between them. For the CDR3, the DNA is TGTGCCAGCAGTGACAGGTTTTTGTCCTACGAGCAGTACTTC. Protein sequence: CASSDRFLSYEQYF.

The rearrangement joins TRBV28 to TRBJ2-5; no clear D. Trimming shortened V by 3 bases and J by 0 bases, and 5 bases separated the two germline ends. Germline V gene lookup returns CDR1 MDHEN and CDR2 SYDVKM. The CDR3 extends over 13 amino acids. The CDR3 protein is CASSLRNQETQYF. CDR3 in DNA: TGTGCCAGCAGTTTGAGAAACCAAGAGACCCAGTACTTC.

This clone has at least ten counts. This rearrangement joins TRBV5-4 to TRBJ2-1, with 12 bases identical to TRBD2. The CDR3 is 16 amino acids. V shed 1 base, J shed 5 bases, and the junction held 4 bases outside the gene matches. Germline V gives CDR1 SGHNT, CDR2 YYREEE (reference sequence). Written as DNA, the CDR3 is TGTGCCAGCAGCTTGCGACTAGCGGGGGCCGACAATGAGCAGTTCTTC. Its protein is CASSLRLAGADNEQFF.

This rearrangement joins TRBV7-9 to TRBJ2-5; 7 bases are a match to TRBD1. The DNA matches TRBJ2-7 better at its end, which makes the J call doubtful. Germline CDR1 SEHNR, CDR2 FQNEAQ (reference sequence). This CDR3 has 15 residues. In DNA form, the CDR3 reads TGTGCCAGCAGCCGTCACAGGGGCGATACCTACGAGCAGTACTTC. This codes for CASSRHRGDTYEQYF.

CDR3 in amino acids: CASSLLGGAKETQYF. CDR3 bases: TGTGCCAGCAGTTTATTGGGGGGGGCCAAGGAGACCCAGTACTTC. This chain uses TRBV27 with TRBJ2-5, with D possibly matching TRBD2 (7 bases). The germline V gene has CDR1 MNHEY and CDR2 SMNVEV (reference sequence). Trimming left V 1 base short and J 5 bases short, with 14 bases between. The CDR3 extends over 15 amino acids.

This chain connects TRBV5-1 to TRBJ1-5; 7 bases align to TRBD1. Trimming at V came to 4 bases and at J to 0 bases, leaving 4 bases not matched to a gene. The CDR3 runs 15 residues. The germline CDR1 and CDR2 sequences are SGHRS and YFSETQ. The CDR3: CASSVGTASNQPQHF. The CDR3 nucleotides are TGCGCCAGCAGCGTCGGGACAGCTAGCAATCAGCCCCAGCATTTT.

This chain connects TRBV9 to TRBJ2-1; TRBD2 is a possible D gene (5 bases). CDR1 is SGDLS and CDR2 is YYNGEE in the germline V gene. The CDR3 runs 16 residues. Between the trimmed V and J ends, which lost 4 bases and 4 bases, there was a span of 18 bases. The CDR3 DNA sequence: TGTGCCAGCAGCTCCCGGGGAGCCCAAGGATACAATGAGCAGTTCTTC. Translating gives CASSSRGAQGYNEQFF.

A word on this clone: Different DNA sequences within this sample yield the same CDR3. This chain uses TRBV7-9 with TRBJ2-5; no definite D call. Trimming stripped 4 bases from V and 2 bases from J, with 2 bases between. Looked up from germline, CDR1 is SEHNR and CDR2 is FQNEAQ (reference sequence). The CDR3 spans 11 residues. CDR3 in amino acids: CASSSQETQYF. The CDR3 DNA is TGTGCCAGCAGCTCACAAGAGACCCAGTACTTC. The full variable domain, its missing parts supplied by reference TRBV7-9 and TRBJ2-5, is DTGVSQNPRHKITKRGQNVTFRCDPISEHNRLYWYRQTLGQGPEFLTYFQNEAQLEKSRLLSDRFSAERPKGSFSTLEIQRTEQGDSAMYLCASSSQETQYFGPGTRLLVL.

This clone has just one count. The chain's CDR3 is CASSVGQGGGHGNEQFF. The CDR3 DNA sequence: TGTGCCAGCAGCGTGGGACAGGGCGGCGGTCACGGCAATGAGCAGTTCTTC. The chain employs TRBV11-3 and TRBJ2-1, with 9 bases aligning to TRBD1. Germline lookup yields CDR1 SGHNT and CDR2 YENEEA. The CDR3 covers 17 residues. Losses at the gene ends were 5 bases for V and 6 bases for J; bases not matched to a gene: 14. The full variable domain, completed using reference TRBV11-3 and TRBJ2-1, is EAGVVQSPRYKIIEKKQPVAFWCNPISGHNTLYWYLQNLGQGPELLIRYENEEAVDDSQLPKDRFSAERLKGVDSTLKIQPAELGDSAVYLCASSVGQGGGHGNEQFFGPGTRLTVL.

The rearrangement joins TRBV5-1 to TRBJ1-1, with TRBD1 matching over 7 bases. V dropped 1 base and J dropped 1; count of bases not matched to a gene: 7. Germline-derived CDR1 and CDR2 are SGHRS and YFSETQ. The CDR3 covers 16 residues. CDR3 amino acids: CASSLRQGGTNTEAFF. Here the CDR3 DNA reads TGCGCCAGCAGCTTGCGCCAGGGGGGAACGAACACTGAAGCTTTCTTT.

The rearrangement joins TRBV6-6 to TRBJ1-2; a possible D gene is TRBD1 (5 bases). V was trimmed by 4 bases and J by 6 bases, leaving 9 bases between them. CDR1 and CDR2 from the germline V gene are MNHNY and SVGAGI (reference sequence). This CDR3 comprises 12 residues. The CDR3 loop is CASSLGGDGYTF. CDR3 bases: TGTGCCAGCAGTTTGGGGGGGGATGGCTACACCTTC.

This clone has a single count. The chain combines TRBV27 with TRBJ2-1; D is uncertain. Looked up from germline, CDR1 is MNHEY and CDR2 is SMNVEV (reference sequence). V was pared by 7 bases and J by 5 bases, with 9 bases between. This CDR3 is built from 12 residues. The CDR3: CASKLSDNEQFF. CDR3 coding DNA: TGTGCCAGCAAATTGTCCGACAATGAGCAGTTCTTC.

The chain carries TRBV7-6 and TRBJ2-1; 9 nucleotides match TRBD2. CDR1 and CDR2 (germline): SGHVS, FNYEAQ. The junction had 10 bases not matched to a gene; V was cut back by 5 bases and J by 2 bases. The CDR3 spans 17 residues. As DNA, the CDR3 is TGTGCCAGCAGCCCGCGACTCCGCGGGGGGGCCTACAATGAGCAGTTCTTC. Its protein product is CASSPRLRGGAYNEQFF.

The chain employs TRBV28 and TRBJ2-7; possibly TRBD1 for D (5 bases). The germline V gene has CDR1 MDHEN and CDR2 SYDVKM. CDR3 length equals 14 residues. Trimming removed 5 bases from V and 2 bases from J, with 13 bases in between. The CDR3 nucleotides are TGTGCCAGCAGTCCAGGGTACACCCCCTACGAGCAGTACTTC. Translated: CASSPGYTPYEQYF.

The rearrangement links TRBV7-3 to TRBJ2-7, with 8 bases aligning to TRBD1. The length of the CDR3 is 14 residues. Trimming at V came to 3 bases and at J to 2 bases, leaving 3 bases not matched to a gene. In germline, CDR1 is SGHTA, CDR2 FQGTGA. CDR3 sequence reads: CASSLGQAPYEQYF. The CDR3 region has the DNA TGTGCCAGCAGCTTGGGACAGGCCCCCTACGAGCAGTACTTC.

The CDR3 DNA is TGTGCCAGCGAAAGGGGGCCTAAAGGGAATTCACCCCTCCACTTT. Its translation is CASERGPKGNSPLHF. The gene calls are TRBV6-1 and TRBJ1-6; 7 bases are shared with TRBD1. The CDR3 loop spans 15 amino acids. V was pared by 8 bases and J by 7 bases, with 11 bases of the junction left unmatched. Germline CDR1 reads MNHNS; CDR2 reads SASEGT.

The chain carries TRBV27 and TRBJ1-2; D might be TRBD1 (5 bases). Germline-derived CDR1 and CDR2 are MNHEY and SMNVEV (reference sequence). This CDR3 comprises 17 residues. Trimming removed 8 bases at V and 8 bases at J, with 30 bases between. The CDR3 region has the DNA TGTGCCAGCCTATCCAACGCGGGACTTGGTATTCGGGACGGCTACACCTTC. Translated, it gives CASLSNAGLGIRDGYTF.

J is TRBJ2-7 and V is TRBV2, with D possibly TRBD1 on 6 matching bases. The CDR3 consists of 12 residues. V gave up 4 bases and J gave up 6 bases, with 10 bases separating them. Germline CDR1 SNHLY, CDR2 FYNNEI. The DNA of the CDR3 is TGTGCCAGCAGTGGGGACACCGCCGAGCAGTACTTC. This sequence encodes CASSGDTAEQYF.

CDR3 protein: CASSSRDNPRQETQYF. Here the CDR3 DNA reads TGTGCCAGCAGTTCCCGGGACAACCCCCGCCAAGAGACCCAGTACTTC. V and J are TRBV5-4 and TRBJ2-5; TRBD1 might be the D (6 bases). CDR1 SGHNT and CDR2 YYREEE come from the germline V gene (reference sequence). V was shortened by 5 bases and J by 1 base, with 18 bases between the two germline ends. This CDR3 contains 16 residues.

The rearrangement links TRBV19 to TRBJ1-3; 8 nucleotides match TRBD1. The V segment lost 5 bases and the J segment 0 bases; nucleotides outside the gene matches: 6. Germline CDR1 LNHDA, CDR2 SQIVND (reference sequence). This CDR3 has 16 amino acids. The CDR3 DNA is TGTGCCAGTAGTGGGACAGGAATGAACTCTGGAAACACCATATATTTT. Protein product: CASSGTGMNSGNTIYF.

V and J are TRBV9 and TRBJ1-4; 8 bases line up with TRBD1. The junction had 10 bases not matched to a gene; V was cut back by 4 bases and J by 8 bases. The CDR3 totals 15 residues. Germline assignment: CDR1 SGDLS and CDR2 YYNGEE. For the CDR3, the DNA is TGTGCCAGCAGCCTTTACGGACAGGGCGGGGAAAAACTGTTTTTT. Translation: CASSLYGQGGEKLFF.

This clone has just a few counts. The genes are TRBV6-6 and TRBJ2-2; 8 bases are a match to TRBD1. Germline trimming cut 6 bases from V and 0 bases from J; bases unmatched to any gene: 3. The germline V gene has CDR1 MNHNY and CDR2 SVGAGI (reference sequence). The CDR3 is 15 residues long. The CDR3 DNA sequence: TGTGCCAGCAGACGACAGGGGACGAACACCGGGGAGCTGTTTTTT. Residues: CASRRQGTNTGELFF.